This entry features one T cell receptor beta chain sequence. This sample stems from a study of cytomegalovirus exposure and HLA in healthy donors. Amplification used 60 Vbeta primers and 13 Jbeta primers. Assay: immunoSEQ multiplex PCR; the TCRdb copy retains only in-frame clones and omits some. The repertoire holds hundreds of thousands of clones, with approximately 70% as singletons. The CDR3 spans 15 residues. Deletions cut 6 bases from V and 0 bases from J, with 11 bases between. Germline lookup yields CDR1 MNHEY and CDR2 SVGAGI. This receptor was identified in a man between 40 and 49 years old in good health and CMV-seropositive. This sequence joins TRBV6-5 and TRBJ1-4; the D is unclear. The sample was PBMCs. The CDR3 here is CASSDTAATNEKLFF. The CDR3, as DNA: TGTGCCAGCAGCGATACAGCGGCAACTAATGAAAAACTGTTTTTT.